The rows below give T cell receptor beta chains drawn from one sample of a study of T-cell reconstitution after alpha-beta-depleted transplantation in children. TCRdb reprocessed the PCR reads with MiXCR, giving one entry per CDR3 protein. The sample comprises around 960,000 distinct CDR3 sequences, roughly 29% of which are singletons, and more than 25% rests with the top ten. The sample here was PBMCs, mostly from graft donor cells, taken 360 days after TCRalphabeta/CD19-depleted stem cell transplant. These receptors were obtained from a boy in the first two years of life who had a stem cell transplant for SCID, so the T cells may come from the graft donor. Each CDR3 is given with its conserved first and last residue. D genes are given only for firm matches. Not every row has a clone size; where given, it reads once, few, many or a size class.

v_gene: TRBV5-1
len: 15
d_gene: NA
j_gene: TRBJ2-5
abundance: NA
CDR3aa: CASSFQGPPMETQYF
CDR3nt: TGCGCCAGCAGCTTCCAGGGCCCCCCCATGGAGACCCAGTACTTC

v_gene: TRBV29-1
len: 14
d_gene: TRBD1
j_gene: TRBJ2-3
abundance: many
CDR3aa: CSARRDRVSDTQYF
CDR3nt: TGCAGCGCCCGCCGGGACAGGGTTTCGGATACGCAGTATTTT

v_gene: TRBV7-3
len: 16
d_gene: TRBD1
j_gene: TRBJ2-3
abundance: NA
CDR3aa: CASSFSGGWGTDTQYF
CDR3nt: TGTGCCAGCAGCTTTTCAGGGGGCTGGGGCACAGATACGCAGTATTTT

v_gene: TRBV10-3
len: 15
d_gene: NA
j_gene: TRBJ2-3
abundance: few
CDR3aa: CAISPEVGSTDTQYF
CDR3nt: TGTGCCATCAGCCCTGAGGTTGGGAGCACAGATACGCAGTATTTT

v_gene: TRBV9
len: 14
d_gene: NA
j_gene: TRBJ2-1
abundance: NA
CDR3aa: CASSARRTGRPRFF
CDR3nt: TGTGCCAGCAGCGCCCGAAGGACGGGAAGGCCTAGGTTCTTC

v_gene: TRBV7-6
len: 19
d_gene: TRBD1
j_gene: TRBJ2-7
abundance: many
CDR3aa: CASSLAHREGTGCTYEQYF
CDR3nt: TGTGCCAGCAGCTTAGCGCACCGTGAAGGGACAGGGTGTACCTACGAGCAGTACTTC

v_gene: TRBV3-1
len: 15
d_gene: NA
j_gene: TRBJ2-7
abundance: NA
CDR3aa: CASSQDDSSSYEQYF
CDR3nt: TGTGCCAGCAGCCAAGATGATAGTAGCTCCTACGAGCAGTACTTC

v_gene: TRBV2
len: 17
d_gene: NA
j_gene: TRBJ2-1
abundance: NA
CDR3aa: CASSRTPPTSSYNEQFF
CDR3nt: TGTGCCAGCAGTAGGACTCCCCCGACAAGCTCCTACAATGAGCAGTTCTTC

v_gene: TRBV12-3/TRBV12-4
len: 16
d_gene: TRBD2
j_gene: TRBJ2-2
abundance: few
CDR3aa: CASSPSGGEVSGELFF
CDR3nt: TGTGCCAGCAGCCCTAGCGGGGGGGAAGTCTCCGGGGAGCTGTTTTTT

v_gene: TRBV12-3/TRBV12-4
len: 16
d_gene: TRBD1
j_gene: TRBJ2-5
abundance: NA
CDR3aa: CASSSAPGQGVETQYF
CDR3nt: TGTGCCAGCAGTTCTGCTCCGGGACAGGGGGTAGAGACCCAGTACTTC

v_gene: TRBV10-2
len: 13
d_gene: NA
j_gene: TRBJ2-1
abundance: NA
CDR3aa: CASGGAAGNEQFF
CDR3nt: TGCGCCAGCGGGGGAGCAGCGGGCAATGAGCAGTTCTTC

v_gene: TRBV20-1
len: 11
d_gene: NA
j_gene: TRBJ2-5
abundance: NA
CDR3aa: CSAGGRESQYF
CDR3nt: TGCAGTGCGGGGGGACGGGAGAGCCAGTACTTC

v_gene: TRBV7-9
len: 16
d_gene: TRBD2
j_gene: TRBJ2-1
abundance: few
CDR3aa: CASSFRGLAGYNEQFF
CDR3nt: TGTGCCAGCAGCTTCCGGGGACTAGCGGGTTACAATGAGCAGTTCTTC

v_gene: TRBV5-1
len: 14
d_gene: NA
j_gene: TRBJ2-5
abundance: NA
CDR3aa: CASSIGGLAETQYF
CDR3nt: TGCGCCAGCAGCATCGGGGGTCTCGCGGAGACCCAGTACTTC

v_gene: TRBV10-3
len: 12
d_gene: NA
j_gene: TRBJ2-7
abundance: NA
CDR3aa: CAISGGNYEQYF
CDR3nt: TGTGCCATCAGTGGCGGAAACTACGAGCAGTACTTC

v_gene: TRBV4-2
len: 15
d_gene: TRBD1
j_gene: TRBJ2-7
abundance: few
CDR3aa: CASSQDWTGDYEQYF
CDR3nt: TGTGCCAGCAGCCAAGACTGGACAGGGGACTACGAGCAGTACTTC

v_gene: TRBV19
len: 15
d_gene: TRBD1
j_gene: TRBJ2-3
abundance: NA
CDR3aa: CASSTWTGGTDTQYF
CDR3nt: TGTGCCAGTAGTACGTGGACAGGGGGAACAGATACGCAGTATTTT

v_gene: TRBV19
len: 15
d_gene: NA
j_gene: TRBJ2-1
abundance: few
CDR3aa: CASSMRVSSYNEQFF
CDR3nt: TGTGCCAGTAGTATGAGGGTGAGCTCCTACAATGAGCAGTTCTTC

v_gene: TRBV15
len: 15
d_gene: NA
j_gene: TRBJ2-1
abundance: once
CDR3aa: CATRRVKAPYNEQFF
CDR3nt: TGTGCCACCCGACGGGTAAAGGCCCCCTACAATGAGCAGTTCTTC

v_gene: TRBV12-3/TRBV12-4
len: 16
d_gene: NA
j_gene: TRBJ2-3
abundance: NA
CDR3aa: CASSTTRGLFADTQYF
CDR3nt: TGTGCCAGCAGTACGACACGGGGGTTGTTTGCAGATACGCAGTATTTT

v_gene: TRBV20-1
len: 11
d_gene: NA
j_gene: TRBJ1-2
abundance: NA
CDR3aa: CSASESHGYTF
CDR3nt: TGCAGTGCCTCCGAGAGTCATGGCTACACCTTC

v_gene: TRBV5-1
len: 14
d_gene: TRBD1
j_gene: TRBJ2-7
abundance: NA
CDR3aa: CASAPGQGLLRQYF
CDR3nt: TGCGCCAGCGCCCCGGGACAGGGCCTCCTAAGGCAGTACTTC

v_gene: TRBV12-3/TRBV12-4
len: 14
d_gene: NA
j_gene: TRBJ1-3
abundance: NA
CDR3aa: CASGDLNSGNTIYF
CDR3nt: TGTGCCAGCGGCGATCTAAACTCTGGAAACACCATATATTTT

v_gene: TRBV6-5
len: 16
d_gene: NA
j_gene: TRBJ2-1
abundance: few
CDR3aa: CASSYAGTRTYNEQFF
CDR3nt: TGTGCCAGCAGTTACGCCGGGACAAGGACTTACAATGAGCAGTTCTTC